Listed here is a single T cell receptor beta chain. This sample was included in a study of cytomegalovirus exposure and HLA in healthy donors. This table comes from immunoSEQ multiplex PCR, and its TCRdb copy is limited to in-frame clones, with some not included. The table records tens of thousands of clones, around 95% of them present only once. The clonotype was recovered from a man younger than 30 in good health and CMV-seropositive. Sequenced: PBMCs.

The CDR3 loop reads CASSYSRADGYTF. The DNA of the CDR3 is TGTGCCAGCAGTTACTCCAGGGCGGATGGCTACACCTTC. The chain is built from TRBV6-5 and TRBJ1-2; D perhaps matches TRBD1 (5 bases). Germline CDR1 is MNHEY and CDR2 is SVGAGI. Between the trimmed V and J ends, which lost 0 bases and 6 bases, there was a span of 8 bases. This CDR3 has 13 amino acids.